The 23 T cell receptor beta chains given below trace back to one sample, sequenced in a study of blood T cell repertoires in COVID-19. Measured with immunoSEQ multiplex PCR; TCRdb has only the in-frame clones, and not every one. The sample lists more than 110,000 clones, approximately 86% occurring once. The specimen was peripheral blood. All receptors come from a human donor in a cohort sampled during active COVID-19.

The DNA of the CDR3 is TGCGCCAGCAGCCAAGATCCGGGGGCGGGGGGGCTGCTCGAGACCCAGTACTTC. The encoded protein is CASSQDPGAGGLLETQYF. The genes are TRBV4-1 and TRBJ2-5, with 9 bases fitting TRBD2. The CDR3 sequence is 18 residues long. Trimming at V came to 0 bases and at J to 5 bases, leaving 13 bases not matched to a gene. CDR1 MGHRA and CDR2 YSYEKL come from the germline V gene.

The rearrangement uses TRBV19 and TRBJ2-1; weak D call: TRBD2 (6 bases). This CDR3 has 14 residues. Germline CDR1 and CDR2: LNHDA and SQIVND (reference sequence). V lost 5 bases, J lost 9 bases, and 17 bases lay in between. CDR3 region: CASSLGLGAGEQFF. CDR3 coding DNA: TGTGCCAGTAGTTTGGGACTGGGAGCCGGTGAGCAGTTCTTC.

The rearrangement joins TRBV11-2 to TRBJ2-7; TRBD1 might be the D (6 bases). CDR1 and CDR2 from the germline V gene are SGHAT and FQNNGV. The CDR3 length is 15 residues. V was trimmed by 0 bases and J by 2 bases, leaving 11 bases between them. CDR3 DNA sequence: TGTGCCAGCAGCTTAGATTGGGGGACAACCTACGAGCAGTACTTC. This codes for CASSLDWGTTYEQYF. The full variable domain, completed using reference TRBV11-2 and TRBJ2-7, is EAGVAQSPRYKIIEKRQSVAFWCNPISGHATLYWYQQILGQGPKLLIQFQNNGVVDDSQLPKDRFSAERLKGVDSTLKIQPAKLEDSAVYLCASSLDWGTTYEQYFGPGTRLTVT.

This chain connects TRBV3-1 (or the pseudogene TRBV3-2) to TRBJ2-7; 8 positions agree with TRBD2. J was trimmed by 2 bases and V by 1 base; bases with no gene match: 7. CDR1 LGHDT and CDR2 YNNKEL come from the germline V gene (reference sequence). CDR3 length: 16 amino acids. The chain's CDR3 is CASSQGLAGRTYEQYF. The CDR3 DNA follows: TGTGCCAGCAGCCAAGGTCTAGCGGGTAGGACCTACGAGCAGTACTTC.

The J gene is TRBJ2-1, the V gene TRBV6-1, with a possible D match to TRBD2 (6 bases). CDR1 and CDR2 from the germline V gene are MNHNS and SASEGT. Trimming pared 10 bases from V and 0 bases from J, leaving 10 bases between. CDR3 size: 13 residues. CDR3 bases: TGTGCCACCGGGGGTAGCTCCTACAATGAGCAGTTCTTC. Protein product: CATGGSSYNEQFF.

The V and J genes are TRBV10-1 and TRBJ2-2, with 15 bases identical to TRBD2. CDR1 is WNHNN, CDR2 SYGVQD, per germline (reference sequence). The CDR3 consists of 17 residues. V gave up 5 bases and J gave up 7 bases; unmatched junction bases: 8. The CDR3 coding sequence is TGCGCCAGCAGTCAGGGACTAGCGGGAGGTCTCGGCGGGGAGCTGTTTTTT. It yields the protein CASSQGLAGGLGGELFF.

The count of this clone is one. The gene calls are TRBV6-5 and TRBJ1-5; TRBD1 matches 7 bases. The CDR3 spans 14 residues. CDR1 and CDR2 from the germline V gene are MNHEY and SVGAGI. V dropped 7 bases and J dropped 1; count of bases not matched to a gene: 4. CDR3 sequence reads: CASNPGQSNQPQHF. The CDR3 DNA reads as TGTGCCAGCAACCCGGGACAGAGCAATCAGCCCCAGCATTTT.

This chain joins TRBV19 and TRBJ1-6; D ambiguous. Germline V CDR1 and CDR2: LNHDA, SQIVND (reference sequence). V shed 2 bases and J shed 9 bases, with 8 bases lying between them. This CDR3 is 13 amino acids long. Written as DNA, the CDR3 is TGTGCCAGTAGTATAATAACAGCTTCACCCCTCCACTTT. It yields the protein CASSIITASPLHF.

The V call is TRBV7-2, the J call TRBJ2-3, with TRBD2 matching over 13 bases. V lost 5 bases, J lost 4 bases, and 3 bases stayed unmatched. Germline CDR1 is SGHTA and CDR2 is FQGNSA. The CDR3 extends over 15 amino acids. The CDR3 bases are TGTGCCAGCAGCCCGGGACTAGCGGGGTCAGATACGCAGTATTTT. This gives the protein CASSPGLAGSDTQYF.

The rearrangement joins TRBV9 to TRBJ2-1; 9 nucleotides align to TRBD2. V lost 0 bases to trimming and J lost 0 bases; unmatched junction nucleotides: 1. This CDR3 comprises 16 residues. The germline V gene has CDR1 SGDLS and CDR2 YYNGEE. For the CDR3, the DNA is TGTGCCAGCAGCGTAGAGGGACTAGCCTCCTACAATGAGCAGTTCTTC. Translated: CASSVEGLASYNEQFF.

Regarding this clone: Additional DNA sequences in this sample encode the identical CDR3. V gene TRBV5-1 combines with J gene TRBJ1-2; weak D call: TRBD1 (5 bases). This CDR3 has 13 amino acids. Germline V lookup: CDR1 SGHRS, CDR2 YFSETQ. The V gene lost 0 bases and the J gene lost 2 bases, with 5 bases spanning the gap. The CDR3 bases are TGCGCCAGCAGCTTGGGACAGAACTATGGCTACACCTTC. Its translation: CASSLGQNYGYTF.

This clone was counted between two and nine times. This rearrangement joins TRBV27 to TRBJ2-7; 9 nucleotides line up with TRBD1. V shed 6 bases, J shed 3 bases, and the junction held 9 bases outside the gene matches. The CDR3 has 15 amino acids. CDR1 and CDR2 (germline): MNHEY, SMNVEV (reference sequence). CDR3 sequence: CASSQGTGWVYEQYF. The CDR3 coding sequence is TGTGCCAGCAGCCAAGGGACAGGGTGGGTCTACGAGCAGTACTTC.

On this clone: Other DNA sequences of this sample code for an identical CDR3. This rearrangement joins TRBV18 to TRBJ2-1, with 15 bases that match TRBD2. The germline gives CDR1 KGHSH, CDR2 LQKENI. The junction had 4 bases not matched to a gene; V was cut back by 3 bases and J by 7 bases. CDR3 size: 16 residues. The CDR3 reads CASSPGLAGGENEQFF. CDR3 DNA sequence: TGTGCCAGCTCACCGGGACTAGCGGGAGGCGAAAATGAGCAGTTCTTC.

The gene calls are TRBV29-1 and TRBJ2-3; no clear D. CDR3 length: 11 residues. Germline CDR1 and CDR2: SQVTM and ANQGSEA. V lost 4 bases, J lost 8 bases, and 10 bases lay in between. DNA for the CDR3: TGCAGCGTTGCCCCCCAGCGTACGCAGTATTTT. Translation: CSVAPQRTQYF.

The chain uses TRBV18 and TRBJ2-7; tentatively, D is TRBD2 (5 bases). V gave up 5 bases and J gave up 5 bases, with 13 bases separating them. CDR1 and CDR2 (germline): KGHSH, LQKENI. The CDR3 is 13 amino acids. CDR3 sequence: CASSLDLANEQYF. Here the CDR3 DNA reads TGTGCCAGCTCATTGGACTTGGCTAACGAGCAGTACTTC.

The V and J genes are TRBV9 and TRBJ1-2; D not resolved. CDR1 is SGDLS and CDR2 is YYNGEE in the germline V gene. The CDR3 totals 13 residues. The ends were cut back, 6 bases at V and 3 bases at J, with 12 bases in the middle. CDR3 region: CASTSYGDYGYTF. The CDR3 DNA reads as TGTGCCAGCACCTCCTACGGTGACTATGGCTACACCTTC.

The rearrangement links TRBV5-1 to TRBJ2-1; D call uncertain. V was clipped by 4 bases and J by 0 bases, with 14 bases between them. The CDR3 covers 16 residues. Germline CDR1 reads SGHRS; CDR2 reads YFSETQ. The CDR3 here is CASSISQVSSYNEQFF. CDR3 coding DNA: TGCGCCAGCAGCATCTCCCAGGTTAGCTCCTACAATGAGCAGTTCTTC.

The chain uses TRBV28 and TRBJ1-3, with 7 bases aligning to TRBD1. V shed 6 bases, J shed 0 bases, and the junction held 8 bases outside the gene matches. CDR1 and CDR2 from the germline V gene are MDHEN and SYDVKM. The CDR3 is made up of 16 amino acids. The CDR3 coding sequence is TGTGCCAGCAGCCGAGGGGGCCGGAGCTCTGGAAACACCATATATTTT. Its protein product is CASSRGGRSSGNTIYF.

This rearrangement joins TRBV6-1 to TRBJ2-7, with TRBD2 matching over 9 bases. The V and J ends lost 3 bases and 4 bases, in that order; junction bases with no gene match: 7. Germline-derived CDR1 and CDR2 are MNHNS and SASEGT. The CDR3 runs to 15 residues. The CDR3 region is CASSDLTSGGYEQYF. The CDR3 DNA is TGTGCCAGCAGTGACCTGACTAGCGGAGGATACGAGCAGTACTTC.

The CDR3, as DNA: TGTGCCAGCAGTTACCCCACCCAACAGGGCTATAGCAATCAGCCCCAGCATTTT. Amino acids: CASSYPTQQGYSNQPQHF. The chain links TRBV6-7 to TRBJ1-5; the D gene is possibly TRBD1 (6 bases). TRBV6-7 counts as an open reading frame of uncertain function. This CDR3 spans 18 amino acids. V was pared by 2 bases and J by 0 bases, with 17 bases between.

This clone was observed a few times. As the CDR3 is not closed by the conserved phenylalanine or tryptophan, this likely results from a read error. The limits of the CDR3 on the DNA are not certain, so only TCRdb's listed CDR3 is given. The V gene is TRBV14, the J gene TRBJ1-4; TRBD1, the D gene given by the table, was not confirmed from the DNA. CDR1 and CDR2 from the germline V gene are SGHDN and FVKESK. Termini included, the CDR3 measures 12 amino acids. CDR3 residues: CASSQVDRAGEL.

This sequence joins TRBV28 and TRBJ2-1, with D hard to call. Looked up from germline, CDR1 is MDHEN and CDR2 is SYDVKM. The V and J ends lost 1 base and 8 bases respectively, with 12 bases between them. The CDR3 spans 14 residues. CDR3 amino acids: CASSLFGETYEQFF. The CDR3 nucleotides read TGTGCCAGCAGTTTATTTGGCGAGACTTATGAGCAGTTCTTC.

This chain connects TRBV11-2 to TRBJ2-7, with a tentative D call TRBD1 (6 bases). Germline-derived CDR1 and CDR2 are SGHAT and FQNNGV. This CDR3 spans 12 amino acids. Trimming left V 2 bases short and J 5 bases short, with 7 bases between. This CDR3 is CASSLRGNEQYF. CDR3 coding DNA: TGTGCCAGCAGCTTAAGGGGGAACGAGCAGTACTTC.